Presented here are 6 T cell receptor beta chains from one specimen sequenced in a study of CD8+ T cells in alopecia areata. This sample's treatment: oral pan-JAK inhibitor, 5-10 mg twice daily. After isolation, RNA underwent reverse transcription to generate cDNA as the sequencing template. TCRdb keeps only in-frame clones here, not all; method: immunoSEQ multiplex PCR. This repertoire shows fewer than 250,000 clones, around two fifths found once; its top ten account for over 2%. The sample in question was CD4+ T cells sorted from blood, obtained at roughly week 38, from a patient treated with tofacitinib. These receptor sequences come from a human donor with alopecia areata.

J is TRBJ2-2 and V is TRBV5-1; 7 bases fit TRBD1. J gave up 7 bases and V 7 bases, and 10 bases lay outside the gene matches. The CDR3 totals 14 residues. Germline-derived CDR1 and CDR2 are SGHRS and YFSETQ. The CDR3 reads CASGQDREGGELFF. For the CDR3, the DNA is TGCGCCAGCGGCCAAGACAGGGAAGGCGGGGAGCTGTTTTTT.

This rearrangement joins TRBV25-1 to TRBJ2-2, with 8 bases that match TRBD1. With V trimmed by 8 bases and J by 1 base, 3 bases remained unmatched. The CDR3 is made up of 14 amino acids. Germline V gene lookup returns CDR1 MGHDK and CDR2 SYGVNS. The CDR3 is CASGDRMNTGELFF. DNA for the CDR3: TGTGCCAGCGGGGACAGGATGAACACCGGGGAGCTGTTTTTT.

The table lists this clone with a few counts. V is TRBV19 and J is TRBJ2-1; 7 bases fit TRBD2. There are 14 residues in the CDR3. Germline assignment: CDR1 LNHDA and CDR2 SQIVND (reference sequence). V dropped 9 bases and J dropped 7; count of bases not matched to a gene: 12. The CDR3 coding sequence is TGTGCCAGCAGAAGGGGCGGGAGTAATAATGAGCAGTTCTTC. Its translation is CASRRGGSNNEQFF.

This clone was observed a handful of times. The chain has TRBV7-2 and TRBJ2-3, with 10 positions matching TRBD2. This CDR3 contains 12 residues. Germline assignment: CDR1 SGHTA and CDR2 FQGNSA. V lost 5 bases to trimming and J lost 14 bases; unmatched junction nucleotides: 7. The CDR3 coding sequence is TGTGCCAGCAGCCCAGCGGGAGGGCCTCTGTATTTT. Protein product: CASSPAGGPLYF.

The V call is TRBV5-1, the J call TRBJ2-5, with D possibly matching TRBD2 (6 bases). The CDR3 has 14 residues. Germline CDR1 is SGHRS and CDR2 is YFSETQ. V was pared by 3 bases and J by 8 bases, with 17 bases between. CDR3: CASSWTTTSDTQYF. In DNA, the CDR3 is TGCGCCAGCAGCTGGACTACAACATCCGATACCCAGTACTTC.

V gene TRBV30 combines with J gene TRBJ1-2; 8 bases fit TRBD1. Germline V gene sequence: CDR1 GTSNPN, CDR2 SVGIG (reference sequence). The CDR3 sequence is 13 residues long. V lost 1 base and J lost 6; bases outside the gene matches: 4. Here the CDR3 DNA reads TGTGCCTGGAGTGAAGACAGGGGTGATGGCTACACCTTC. Protein: CAWSEDRGDGYTF.